This T cell receptor beta chain derives from a study of CD8+ T cells in alopecia areata. It was cDNA, reverse transcribed from extracted RNA, that served as the sequencing template. Assay: immunoSEQ multiplex PCR; the TCRdb copy retains only in-frame clones and omits some. The sample yields some 80,000 clones, around 65% seen once. The germline gives CDR1 MGHDK, CDR2 SYGVNS. The CDR3 sequence is 14 residues long. Germline trimming cut 0 bases from V and 5 bases from J; bases unmatched to any gene: 3. Study-wide points: Normal skin contains resident alphabeta T cells, and these are also sequenced in scalp samples. Lesional tissue from the scalp (especially in alopecia totalis/universalis) showed higher clonality than normal scalp. Clonality in the scalp and expanded CD8+ clones ranked among the top 100 were significantly decreased by tofacitinib.

Treatment described: oral pan-JAK inhibitor, 5-10 mg twice daily. PBMCs, the starting material, were the source of sorted CD4+ and CD8+ T cells. This clone appeared a single time. Its antigen is undetermined. The chain employs TRBV25-1 and TRBJ2-7; 8 bases fit TRBD1. Material: CD8+ T cells sorted from blood, obtained at week 24, from a patient treated with tofacitinib. The sequence derives from a human donor with alopecia areata. As DNA, the CDR3 is TGTGCCAGCAGTGAATACCCGGGACAGGACGAGCAGTACTTC. It is translated as CASSEYPGQDEQYF.